A single sample gave rise to the 25 T cell receptor beta chains below, sequenced in a study of PD-1 blockade in classical Hodgkin lymphoma. With no exception, relapse followed autologous stem cell transplantation in all patients, and brentuximab vedotin exposure varied. TCRdb's copy holds only in-frame clones and misses some; the assay was immunoSEQ multiplex PCR. Seen here are roughly 140,000 clones, around 73% observed once, and the top ten hold 9.2%. The sequencing used peripheral blood mononuclear cells (PBMCs), collected before the second cycle of nivolumab. The receptors were sampled from a human donor with classical Hodgkin lymphoma.

Notes on this clone: Since a far larger clone is one base different, this is likely a read error. The same CDR3 also results from other DNA sequences found in this sample. The chain couples TRBV5-4 to TRBJ1-3; 9 bases fit TRBD1. The CDR3 consists of 13 residues. Trimming took 4 bases from V and 8 from J; bases not matched to a gene: 4. Looked up from germline, CDR1 is SGHNT and CDR2 is YYREEE (reference sequence). The CDR3 DNA sequence: TGTGCCAGCAGCCAAGACAGGGGGTACACCATATATTTT. This gives the protein CASSQDRGYTIYF.

The rearrangement joins TRBV19 to TRBJ2-5; 11 nucleotides match TRBD1. The DNA matches TRBJ2-7 better at its end, which makes the J call doubtful. This CDR3 has 15 residues. CDR1 LNHDA and CDR2 SQIVND come from the germline V gene (reference sequence). The CDR3 loop is CASSRSGTGGYEQYF. The CDR3, as DNA: TGTGCCAGTAGTAGGTCCGGGACAGGGGGCTACGAGCAGTACTTC.

J is TRBJ1-2 and V is TRBV6-5; D is unclear. V lost 5 bases and J 3 bases, leaving 10 bases between the germline ends. CDR3 length equals 13 residues. From germline, CDR1 is MNHEY and CDR2 SVGAGI. The CDR3 region is CASSPSRYYGYTF. The CDR3 DNA reads TGTGCCAGCAGTCCCTCACGGTACTATGGCTACACCTTC.

The chain uses TRBV7-7 and TRBJ2-7, with D possibly being TRBD2 (5 bases). This CDR3 spans 11 amino acids. The germline V gene has CDR1 SSHAT and CDR2 FNYEAQ (reference sequence). The chain's CDR3 is CGETPLNEQYF. CDR3 coding DNA: TGTGGGGAGACACCTTTGAACGAGCAGTACTTC.

This clone was detected a few times. The CDR3 is CASSLEAGEQFF. CDR3 coding DNA: TGCGCCAGCAGCTTGGAAGCAGGCGAGCAGTTCTTC. The chain carries TRBV5-1 and TRBJ2-1; D is undetermined. Looked up from germline, CDR1 is SGHRS and CDR2 is YFSETQ. The CDR3 sequence is 12 residues long. The ends were cut back, 0 bases at V and 10 bases at J, with 8 bases in the middle.

The CDR3 DNA reads TGTGCCAGCAGCGTAGAGGGACAGGGAAGGGGCGAGCAGTACTTC. Protein sequence: CASSVEGQGRGEQYF. The chain has TRBV9 and TRBJ2-7; 9 nucleotides line up with TRBD1. The CDR3 length is 15 residues. V was pared by 0 bases and J by 6 bases, with 7 bases of the junction left unmatched. Germline V gene sequence: CDR1 SGDLS, CDR2 YYNGEE.

This clone was detected once. The chain combines TRBV7-3 with TRBJ2-1, with a tentative D call TRBD2 (5 bases). Deletions cut 2 bases from V and 7 bases from J, with 15 bases between. Germline values: CDR1 SGHTA, CDR2 FQGTGA. CDR3 length equals 15 residues. In DNA, the CDR3 is TGTGCCAGCAGCTTACGCGGAGGCGGGTTAAATGAGCAGTTCTTC. Translation: CASSLRGGGLNEQFF.

This chain links TRBV27 with TRBJ2-7, with 9 nucleotides matching TRBD1. The trim removed 5 bases at V and 5 bases at J, leaving 10 bases unmatched. Germline-derived CDR1 and CDR2 are MNHEY and SMNVEV (reference sequence). This CDR3 spans 15 amino acids. For the CDR3, the DNA is TGTGCCAGCAGTAGACCGGGACAGGGAAGGAACGAGCAGTACTTC. Translation gives CASSRPGQGRNEQYF.

This clone was observed a single time. The chain joins TRBV6-5 to TRBJ2-7; 7 nucleotides align to TRBD1. This CDR3 comprises 16 residues. The germline V gene encodes CDR1 MNHEY and CDR2 SVGAGI. Losses at the gene ends were 0 bases for V and 0 bases for J; bases not matched to a gene: 5. DNA of the CDR3: TGTGCCAGCAGTTACTCTGGGACAGAAATCTCCTACGAGCAGTACTTC. As protein: CASSYSGTEISYEQYF.

The chain uses TRBV6-1 and TRBJ2-7, with TRBD2 identical over 11 bases. Germline assignment: CDR1 MNHNS and CDR2 SASEGT. The CDR3 length is 15 residues. J lost 5 bases, V lost 2 bases, and 5 bases had no gene match. CDR3 loop: CASSERTSGLNEQYF. CDR3 DNA sequence: TGTGCCAGCAGTGAAAGGACTAGCGGGTTGAACGAGCAGTACTTC.

There are many counts of this clone. The V call is TRBV5-1, the J call TRBJ2-7; 9 nucleotides match TRBD1. The V gene end was trimmed by 4 bases and the J gene end by 3 bases; junction bases not matched to a gene: 5. CDR3 length: 14 residues. Germline-derived CDR1 and CDR2 are SGHRS and YFSETQ. CDR3 sequence (DNA): TGCGCCAGCAGCGGACCGGGACAGGGCTACGAGCAGTACTTC. This gives the protein CASSGPGQGYEQYF.

As for this clone: With a much larger clone just one base away, this may be a read error. This chain uses TRBV7-9 with TRBJ1-5, with 7 nucleotides matching TRBD1. Germline V gene lookup returns CDR1 SEHNR and CDR2 FQNEAQ (reference sequence). This CDR3 is built from 14 residues. V trimming: 5 bases; J trimming: 1 base; junction bases outside the gene matches: 2. The CDR3 DNA follows: TGTGCCAGCAGCGCACAGGGGAGCAATCAGCCCCAGCATTTT. Protein: CASSAQGSNQPQHF.

The chain recombines TRBV7-2 with TRBJ2-7; D remains ambiguous. The CDR3 runs to 12 residues. Per the germline V gene, CDR1 is SGHTA and CDR2 is FQGNSA. Trimming shortened V by 3 bases and J by 7 bases, and 10 bases separated the two germline ends. The CDR3 protein is CASSLGPREQYF. The CDR3 nucleotides read TGTGCCAGCAGCTTGGGCCCACGGGAGCAGTACTTC.

This chain uses TRBV9 with TRBJ2-2; 11 bases map to TRBD2. After removal of 3 bases from V and 7 bases from J, the junction contained 8 bases not matched to a gene. Germline loops: CDR1 SGDLS, CDR2 YYNGEE. This CDR3 has 16 amino acids. The CDR3 here is CASSAPGLAEGGELFF. As DNA, the CDR3 is TGTGCCAGCAGCGCTCCGGGACTAGCGGAGGGCGGGGAGCTGTTTTTT.

This rearrangement joins TRBV27 to TRBJ2-3, with 8 bases fitting TRBD2. V lost 4 bases and J lost 4; bases outside the gene matches: 4. Germline V gene sequence: CDR1 MNHEY, CDR2 SMNVEV (reference sequence). The CDR3 sequence is 14 residues long. The CDR3 bases are TGTGCCAGCAGTTCCATGGGACTAGCAGATACGCAGTATTTT. Translating gives CASSSMGLADTQYF.

This clone was observed many times. This chain joins TRBV11-2 and TRBJ1-2; no clear D. Germline V gene lookup returns CDR1 SGHAT and CDR2 FQNNGV. The V and J ends lost 1 base and 4 bases respectively, with 4 bases between them. This CDR3 is 12 amino acids long. For the CDR3, the DNA is TGTGCCAGCAGCTTAGGCTTCTATGGCTACACCTTC. Translating it yields CASSLGFYGYTF.

This clone has only a few counts. The chain couples TRBV29-1 to TRBJ1-2, with D possibly being TRBD1 (6 bases). Trimming removed 4 bases at V and 5 bases at J, with 8 bases between. The CDR3 length is 11 residues. The germline CDR1 and CDR2 sequences are SQVTM and ANQGSEA. CDR3 amino acids: CSVGQVYGYTF. The CDR3 DNA sequence: TGCAGCGTTGGACAGGTTTATGGCTACACCTTC.

In its sample, this clone was seen many times. The rearrangement joins TRBV11-2 to TRBJ2-5; D ambiguous. CDR3 length equals 13 residues. Germline CDR1 reads SGHAT; CDR2 reads FQNNGV. The germline V and J ends were trimmed by 7 bases and 1 base, with 10 bases remaining between them. CDR3 residues: CASKVSSQETQYF. CDR3 coding DNA: TGTGCCAGCAAGGTTTCCAGCCAAGAGACCCAGTACTTC.

The chain links TRBV18 to TRBJ2-1, with D maybe TRBD1 (6 bases). Trimming took off 3 bases at V and 10 bases at J, with 13 bases between the two ends. The CDR3 has 13 residues. Germline lookup yields CDR1 KGHSH and CDR2 LQKENI. CDR3 in amino acids: CASSPPQDREQFF. CDR3 in DNA: TGTGCCAGCTCACCCCCCCAGGACAGAGAGCAGTTCTTC.

J is TRBJ2-3 and V is TRBV2; D could derive from TRBD1 or TRBD2 (5 bases each). CDR3 size: 13 residues. The germline V gene encodes CDR1 SNHLY and CDR2 FYNNEI. V was shortened by 3 bases and J by 7 bases, with 11 bases between the two germline ends. CDR3 coding DNA: TGTGCCAGCAGTGATGGTGAGGGGAATACGCAGTATTTT. Encoded protein: CASSDGEGNTQYF.

V usage is TRBV9 and J usage is TRBJ1-3; 7 positions agree with TRBD1. The CDR3 sequence is 19 residues long. Germline V gives CDR1 SGDLS, CDR2 YYNGEE. Trimming cost V 0 bases and J 0 bases; bases outside gene matches: 12. CDR3 in amino acids: CASSVGPRDSERSGNTIYF. For the CDR3, the DNA is TGTGCCAGCAGCGTAGGGCCCCGGGACAGCGAGCGCTCTGGAAACACCATATATTTT.

The chain links TRBV2 to TRBJ2-3; D not certain. Germline V gives CDR1 SNHLY, CDR2 FYNNEI. Trimming took 4 bases from V and 2 from J, leaving 10 bases between them. This CDR3 spans 14 amino acids. CDR3 region: CASSAFLNTDTQYF. Written as DNA, the CDR3 is TGTGCCAGCAGTGCCTTTCTAAACACAGATACGCAGTATTTT.

The V gene is TRBV2, the J gene TRBJ2-7, with D perhaps TRBD1 (6 bases). From germline, CDR1 is SNHLY and CDR2 FYNNEI. The CDR3 totals 14 residues. V lost 5 bases to trimming and J lost 6 bases, with 17 bases between them. In DNA form, the CDR3 reads TGTGCCAGCAGTCCCCAGACAGGCCCATCCGAGCAGTACTTC. Translated: CASSPQTGPSEQYF.

This clone was counted a single time. The CDR3 reads CASSYTVADTEAFF. Written as DNA, the CDR3 is TGTGCCAGCAGTTACACGGTGGCTGACACTGAAGCTTTCTTT. This sequence joins TRBV6-6 and TRBJ1-1; D remains unclear. From germline, CDR1 is MNHNY and CDR2 SVGAGI (reference sequence). The V gene lost 2 bases and the J gene lost 3 bases, with 10 bases spanning the gap. This CDR3 comprises 14 residues.

The genes are TRBV19 and TRBJ2-4; a possible D gene is TRBD2 (7 bases). From germline, CDR1 is LNHDA and CDR2 SQIVND (reference sequence). This CDR3 spans 12 amino acids. V shed 10 bases and J shed 6 bases, with 13 bases lying between them. CDR3 DNA: TGTGCCACTGGGGGGGGCCCAAACATTCAGTACTTC. Its translation: CATGGGPNIQYF.